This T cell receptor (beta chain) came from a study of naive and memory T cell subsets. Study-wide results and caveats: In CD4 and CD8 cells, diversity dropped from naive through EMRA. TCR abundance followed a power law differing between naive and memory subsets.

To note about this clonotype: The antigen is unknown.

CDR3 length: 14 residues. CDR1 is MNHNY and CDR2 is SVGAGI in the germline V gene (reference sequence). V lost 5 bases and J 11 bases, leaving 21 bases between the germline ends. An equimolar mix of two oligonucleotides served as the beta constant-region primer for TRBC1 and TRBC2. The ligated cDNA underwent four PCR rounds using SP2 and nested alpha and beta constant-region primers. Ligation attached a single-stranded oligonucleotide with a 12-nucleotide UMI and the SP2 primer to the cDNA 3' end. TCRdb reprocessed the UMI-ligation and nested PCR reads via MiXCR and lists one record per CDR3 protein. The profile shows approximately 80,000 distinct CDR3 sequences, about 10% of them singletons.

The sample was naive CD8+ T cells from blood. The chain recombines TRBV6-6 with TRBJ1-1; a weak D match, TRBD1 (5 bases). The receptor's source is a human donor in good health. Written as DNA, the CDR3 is TGTGCCAGCAGTCCACCGAACAGGACGGGAACTGCTTTCTTT. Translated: CASSPPNRTGTAFF.